Shown below are 22 T cell receptor beta chains from a single sample sequenced in a study of vaccination effects on CD4 cells after COVID-19 (dated by TCRdb to the early 2020s). The antigens of these receptors remain unknown. Libraries were built with the immunoSEQ multiplex PCR assay. TCRdb stores this immuneACCESS table with in-frame sequences only. Part of the clones is absent; in the studies checked, under half of the shortfall reflects unresolved V genes, and no reason is known for the rest. The sample table shows about 59,000 clones, and about 73% are seen once. Together, the top ten hold 2% of the sample. The ViraFEST assay stimulated PBMC with viral peptide pools and then used TCR sequencing to identify antigen-specific CD4+ T cell clonotypes by expansion. After about 10 days of culture, CD4+ T cells were isolated with the EasySep CD4+ T cell isolation kit. Two doses of either the BNT162b2 or the mRNA-1273 mRNA SARS-CoV-2 vaccine were administered to participants.

Source: CD4+ T cells from PBMCs cultured with HCoV-OC43 spike peptides, taken after COVID-19 vaccination. The cell subset or site label of this sample denotes: HCoV-OC43 spike overlapping peptide pool stimulation. The receptors originated from a human donor who received a COVID-19 vaccine.

This clone is medium-sized in the sample. V usage is TRBV7-9 and J usage is TRBJ1-5, with 7 nucleotides matching TRBD1. Germline CDR1 is SEHNR and CDR2 is FQNEAQ (reference sequence). V was pared by 1 base and J by 6 bases, with 3 bases of the junction left unmatched. The CDR3 runs to 14 residues. The CDR3 DNA reads TGTGCCAGCAGCTTAGGGGCAGGGGGTCAGCCCCAGCATTTT. This sequence encodes CASSLGAGGQPQHF. Based on the CDR3 plus reference TRBV7-9 and TRBJ1-5, the full variable domain is DTGVSQNPRHKITKRGQNVTFRCDPISEHNRLYWYRQTLGQGPEFLTYFQNEAQLEKSRLLSDRFSAERPKGSFSTLEIQRTEQGDSAMYLCASSLGAGGQPQHFGDGTRLSIL.

This chain joins TRBV5-1 and TRBJ2-3; TRBD1 aligns across 7 bases. Trimming cost V 4 bases and J 4 bases; bases outside gene matches: 9. The germline CDR1 and CDR2 sequences are SGHRS and YFSETQ. The CDR3 sequence is 15 residues long. The CDR3 loop reads CASSVGTAGADTQYF. In nucleotides, the CDR3 is TGCGCCAGCAGCGTCGGGACAGCCGGGGCAGATACGCAGTATTTT.

This rearrangement joins TRBV12-5 to TRBJ1-2; the D is unclear. The germline V and J ends were trimmed by 3 bases and 2 bases, with 7 bases remaining between them. Per the germline V gene, CDR1 is LGHNT and CDR2 is FRNRAP. This CDR3 contains 13 residues. The CDR3 reads CASGLAENYGYTF. CDR3 bases: TGTGCTAGTGGTTTAGCCGAAAACTATGGCTACACCTTC.

This chain joins TRBV21-1 and TRBJ1-2. TRBV21-1 has pseudogene status. There are 17 residues in the CDR3. CDR3: CASSKAREGLPAYKGGF. DNA of the CDR3: TGTGCCAGCAGCAAAGCGAGGGAGGGCCTTCCAGCTTATAAGGGTGGCTTC.

The chain links TRBV12-1 to TRBJ2-7; no DNA check was done on the table's D call, TRBD2. TRBV12-1 counts as a pseudogene. The CDR3 covers 18 residues. This CDR3 reads CASSSTTSGGAGSYEQYV. The CDR3 nucleotides read TGTGCCAGCAGCTCCACGACTAGCGGGGGGGCAGGATCCTACGAGCAGTACGTC.

The chain is built from TRBV5-1 and TRBJ2-5, with 8 positions matching TRBD1. The germline V gene encodes CDR1 SGHRS and CDR2 YFSETQ. This CDR3 has 17 amino acids. Germline trimming cut 2 bases from V and 2 bases from J; bases unmatched to any gene: 11. The CDR3 DNA follows: TGCGCCAGCAGCTTTGGGGCAGGGGGCCCCTTTCAAGAGACCCAGTACTTC. This sequence encodes CASSFGAGGPFQETQYF.

The chain is built from TRBV30 and TRBJ2-3; 15 bases match TRBD2. V lost 6 bases to trimming and J lost 4 bases; unmatched junction nucleotides: 5. The CDR3 has 15 amino acids. Germline V lookup: CDR1 GTSNPN, CDR2 SVGIG (reference sequence). CDR3 DNA: TGTGCCTGCGGGACTAGCGGGGGGAGGGCAGATACGCAGTATTTT. Translation gives CACGTSGGRADTQYF.

This CDR3 is CASSLAGSLSKQYV. DNA for the CDR3: TGTGCCAGCAGCTTGGCCGGTAGCCTCTCTAAGCAGTACGTC. The V and J genes are TRBV5-6 and TRBJ2-7; D gene unclear. The V gene's germline CDR1 is SGHDT and CDR2 YYEEEE. The length of the CDR3 is 14 residues. Trimming took off 0 bases at V and 8 bases at J, with 15 bases between the two ends.

The J gene is TRBJ1-5, the V gene TRBV29-1, with TRBD1 matching 9 bases. The CDR3 length is 15 residues. With V trimmed by 6 bases and J by 2 bases, 8 bases remained unmatched. CDR1 and CDR2 from the germline V gene are SQVTM and ANQGSEA. The CDR3 reads CSVIDRGGGNQPQHF. CDR3 DNA: TGCAGCGTAATAGACAGGGGGGGTGGCAATCAGCCCCAGCATTTT.

This chain joins TRBV5-3 and TRBJ2-7, with D perhaps assigned TRBD1 or TRBD2 (5 bases each). TRBV5-3 is known as an ORF, though its function is uncertain. Trimming stripped 4 bases from V and 7 bases from J, with 18 bases between. The CDR3 loop spans 14 amino acids. DNA of the CDR3: TGTGCCAGAAGCCCGGGGCCACCTAATAAAGAGCAGTACGTC. This translates into CARSPGPPNKEQYV.

The CDR3 sequence: CASSYAGGNQPQHF. CDR3 DNA sequence: TGCGCCAGCAGCTATGCAGGGGGCAATCAGCCCCAGCATTTT. This chain uses TRBV5-1 with TRBJ1-5; the D gene is possibly TRBD1 (6 bases). The CDR3 runs to 14 residues. Trimming pared 3 bases from V and 2 bases from J, leaving 9 bases between. Germline CDR1 SGHRS, CDR2 YFSETQ. The whole variable domain, filled in from reference TRBV5-1 and TRBJ1-5, reads KAGVTQTPRYLIKTRGQQVTLSCSPISGHRSVSWYQQTPGQGLQFLFEYFSETQRNKGNFPGRFSGRQFSNSRSEMNVSTLELGDSALYLCASSYAGGNQPQHFGDGTRLSIL.

This clone was observed once. V is TRBV5-1 and J is TRBJ2-1; D possibly matches TRBD1 or TRBD2 (5 bases each). The CDR3 length is 13 residues. The V and J ends lost 4 bases and 8 bases respectively, with 13 bases between them. CDR1 is SGHRS, CDR2 YFSETQ, per germline. CDR3 DNA: TGCGCCAGCAGCATGGGGCCAGCGGATGAGCAGTTCTTC. This gives the protein CASSMGPADEQFF.

The chain carries TRBV3-1 (or the pseudogene TRBV3-2) and TRBJ1-4, with 9 nucleotides matching TRBD1. Germline lookup yields CDR1 LGHDT and CDR2 YNNKEL (reference sequence). This CDR3 has 16 amino acids. The J segment lost 8 bases and the V segment lost 2 bases, leaving 9 bases of the junction unmatched. Here the CDR3 reads CASSQLSGTGNEKLFF. In DNA form, the CDR3 reads TGTGCCAGCAGCCAATTGTCTGGGACAGGGAACGAAAAACTGTTTTTT.

The chain uses TRBV27 and TRBJ1-2; D might be TRBD1 (6 bases). Germline CDR1 is MNHEY and CDR2 is SMNVEV (reference sequence). CDR3 length equals 14 residues. Trimming took 6 bases from V and 6 from J, leaving 17 bases between them. CDR3 DNA: TGTGCCAGCAGGCGGAACAGGGCAGAGAATGGCTACACCTTC. Translated: CASRRNRAENGYTF.

This clone has just a few counts. V gene TRBV6-4 combines with J gene TRBJ2-1; 10 bases fit TRBD1. V was pared by 5 bases and J by 7 bases, with 8 bases of the junction left unmatched. CDR1 MRHNA and CDR2 SNTAGT come from the germline V gene. The CDR3 is made up of 15 amino acids. The CDR3: CASSTRQGAGNEQFF. The CDR3 DNA reads TGTGCCAGCAGTACACGACAGGGGGCCGGTAATGAGCAGTTCTTC.

The chain combines TRBV7-2 with TRBJ2-3; TRBD1 might be the D (5 bases). Trimming left V 6 bases short and J 2 bases short, with 9 bases between. In germline, CDR1 is SGHTA, CDR2 FQGNSA. CDR3 length: 13 amino acids. The CDR3 spells CASSQDNTDTQYF. The CDR3 region has the DNA TGTGCCAGCAGTCAGGACAACACAGATACGCAGTATTTT.

A single count supports this clone. This chain uses TRBV7-3 with TRBJ2-2; 8 bases fit TRBD2. This CDR3 is built from 18 residues. In germline, CDR1 is SGHTA, CDR2 FQGTGA. V lost 5 bases to trimming and J lost 2 bases; unmatched junction nucleotides: 13. CDR3 DNA sequence: TGTGCCAGCAGCACCGCCGGGACTAGATTCTCAAACACCGGGGAGCTGTTTTTT. It yields the protein CASSTAGTRFSNTGELFF. Complete variable domain (other parts from reference TRBV7-3 and TRBJ2-2): GAGVSQTPSNKVTEKGKYVELRCDPISGHTALYWYRQSLGQGPEFLIYFQGTGAADDSGLPNDRFFAVRPEGSVSTLKIQRTERGDSAVYLCASSTAGTRFSNTGELFFGEGSRLTVL.

The chain joins TRBV24-1 to TRBJ2-2, with a possible D match to TRBD1 (6 bases). V was shortened by 0 bases and J by 0 bases, with 7 bases between the two germline ends. The CDR3 runs 16 residues. CDR1 is KGHDR and CDR2 is SFDVKD in the germline V gene. This CDR3 reads CATSDLGQSNTGELFF. DNA of the CDR3: TGTGCCACCAGTGATTTGGGACAGTCGAACACCGGGGAGCTGTTTTTT.

This rearrangement joins TRBV6-6 to TRBJ1-1; 7 bases line up with TRBD1. This CDR3 is built from 15 residues. From germline, CDR1 is MNHNY and CDR2 SVGAGI (reference sequence). J lost 2 bases, V lost 2 bases, and 5 bases had no gene match. CDR3 nucleotide sequence: TGTGCCAGCAGTTACATTCGACAGGGCAACACTGAAGCTTTCTTT. It translates to CASSYIRQGNTEAFF.

In this sample, this clone turned up a few times. This chain links TRBV7-9 with TRBJ2-7; TRBD1 aligns across 8 bases. The V and J ends lost 4 bases and 0 bases, in that order; junction bases with no gene match: 8. The CDR3 loop spans 16 amino acids. Germline lookup yields CDR1 SEHNR and CDR2 FQNEAQ (reference sequence). The CDR3 protein is CASSSPGTGSSYEQYV. Written as DNA, the CDR3 is TGTGCCAGCAGCTCCCCCGGGACAGGTAGCTCCTACGAGCAGTACGTC.

This chain joins TRBV5-8 and TRBJ2-5; 9 nucleotides agree with TRBD1. In germline, CDR1 is SGHTS, CDR2 YDEGEE. CDR3 length: 17 amino acids. The ends lost 7 bases at V and 2 bases at J; junction bases unmatched: 15. The CDR3 bases are TGTGCCAGCCCAACTTATCCGGGACAGGGCATTCAAGAGACCCAGTACTTC. Translated: CASPTYPGQGIQETQYF.

CDR3 sequence (DNA): TGCGCCAGCAGCTTGCGGACAGGGAGCACAGATACGCAGTATTTT. As protein: CASSLRTGSTDTQYF. The chain is built from TRBV5-1 and TRBJ2-3; 8 bases fit TRBD1. The V segment lost 1 base and the J segment 0 bases; nucleotides outside the gene matches: 1. The CDR3 runs to 15 residues. Germline V gene sequence: CDR1 SGHRS, CDR2 YFSETQ.